The clone carrying this T cell receptor beta chain was counted a few times. Its antigen is unidentified. V gave up 4 bases and J gave up 5 bases; unmatched junction bases: 5. The CDR3 runs to 14 residues. Germline V gene sequence: CDR1 SGHRS, CDR2 YFSETQ. The sample comes from a study of response to subunit inactivated influenza vaccine. General observations from the study: It was the authors' suggestion that each seasonal influenza vaccination recruits few new T cells.

TCRdb reprocessed the RT-PCR reads via MiXCR and lists one record per CDR3 protein. The sample consists of 400,000 to 550,000 distinct CDR3 sequences, approximately 24% of them appearing once. This receptor was obtained from a man aged 45 to 65 who received an inactivated influenza vaccine. The chain employs TRBV5-1 and TRBJ2-1; 8 bases are a match to TRBD1. The sequencing used CD4+ T cells sorted from PBMCs, collected roughly 5 days after vaccination. CDR3 amino acids: CASSAGTGNNEQFF. The CDR3 DNA reads TGCGCCAGCAGCGCGGGGACAGGAAACAATGAGCAGTTCTTC. Based on the CDR3 plus reference TRBV5-1 and TRBJ2-1, the full variable domain is KAGVTQTPRYLIKTRGQQVTLSCSPISGHRSVSWYQQTPGQGLQFLFEYFSETQRNKGNFPGRFSGRQFSNSRSEMNVSTLELGDSALYLCASSAGTGNNEQFFGPGTRLTVL.